This T cell receptor (beta chain) was found in a study of blood T cell repertoires in COVID-19. Sequencing was performed with immunoSEQ multiplex PCR; in TCRdb, only in-frame clones are kept and a portion is missing. This sample yields about 160,000 clones, of which around 84% are seen a single time; approximately 1% belongs to the top ten. The CDR3 totals 15 residues. The V and J ends lost 5 bases and 0 bases, in that order; junction bases with no gene match: 4. Germline lookup yields CDR1 SNHLY and CDR2 FYNNEI. The chain is built from TRBV2 and TRBJ1-3, with 7 bases lining up with TRBD1. This sequence originates from a man aged 35 to 55 with acute or convalescent COVID-19. Sequences were obtained from peripheral blood. Written as DNA, the CDR3 is TGTGCCAGCAGTTTTGGGACAGTCTCTGGAAACACCATATATTTT. As protein: CASSFGTVSGNTIYF.